A single sample gave rise to the 9 T cell receptor beta chains below, sequenced in a study of T cell responses to AZD1222 COVID-19 vaccine. TCRdb's copy holds only in-frame clones and misses some; the assay was immunoSEQ multiplex PCR. The table lists around 150,000 clones, just over 90% of them singletons. Sequencing was performed on peripheral blood, taken on day 0 of MenACWY control vaccination. All receptors come from an adult in good health.

The chain joins TRBV10-3 to TRBJ2-7, with 9 bases fitting TRBD1. There are 14 residues in the CDR3. V gave up 5 bases and J gave up 5 bases; unmatched junction bases: 7. Germline values: CDR1 ENHRY, CDR2 SYGVKD. In DNA, the CDR3 is TGTGCCATCAGTCTGGACAGGGGAGTGGACGAGCAGTACTTC. Its translation is CAISLDRGVDEQYF.

The chain combines TRBV3-1 (or the pseudogene TRBV3-2) with TRBJ1-3; D unresolved. CDR1 and CDR2 from the germline V gene are LGHDT and YNNKEL (reference sequence). V shed 1 base and J shed 5 bases, with 12 bases lying between them. This CDR3 spans 15 amino acids. This chain's CDR3 is CASSQVTSHRNTIYF. The DNA for the CDR3 is TGTGCCAGCAGCCAAGTCACGTCCCACCGAAACACCATATATTTT.

This chain connects TRBV11-2 to TRBJ2-7; D gene unclear. The CDR3 covers 12 residues. Trimming took off 2 bases at V and 4 bases at J, with 6 bases between the two ends. Germline-derived CDR1 and CDR2 are SGHAT and FQNNGV. The CDR3, as DNA: TGTGCCAGCAGCTTATCGGTTTACGAGCAGTACTTC. As protein: CASSLSVYEQYF.

V usage is TRBV7-3 and J usage is TRBJ2-5; D is unresolved. Trimming removed 0 bases at V and 5 bases at J, with 7 bases between. CDR3 length equals 13 residues. Germline V gene sequence: CDR1 SGHTA, CDR2 FQGTGA. DNA for the CDR3: TGTGCCAGCAGCTTAACGTCGGTGGAGACCCAGTACTTC. Translating gives CASSLTSVETQYF.

The chain carries TRBV27 and TRBJ2-7; possible D gene TRBD1, 6 bases. The CDR3 totals 14 residues. Trimming cost V 4 bases and J 3 bases, with 13 bases left between them. Germline CDR1 is MNHEY and CDR2 is SMNVEV (reference sequence). The CDR3 DNA reads TGTGCCAGCAGTTACCGGACAGATGGCTACGAGCAGTACTTC. Protein product: CASSYRTDGYEQYF.

The V gene is TRBV5-1, the J gene TRBJ2-3; 13 nucleotides align to TRBD2. The V and J ends lost 4 bases and 4 bases, in that order; junction bases with no gene match: 6. Germline V lookup: CDR1 SGHRS, CDR2 YFSETQ. The CDR3 is 16 residues long. The CDR3 loop reads CASSGTSGRAPDTQYF. In nucleotides, the CDR3 is TGCGCCAGCAGCGGTACTAGCGGGAGGGCCCCAGATACGCAGTATTTT.

CDR3 loop: CASSSQGDADTQYF. The CDR3 DNA reads TGTGCCAGCAGCTCCCAGGGAGATGCAGATACGCAGTATTTT. The chain joins TRBV11-2 to TRBJ2-3; D is tentatively TRBD1 or TRBD2 (5 bases each). This CDR3 is 14 amino acids long. Germline assignment: CDR1 SGHAT and CDR2 FQNNGV. V lost 4 bases, J lost 4 bases, and 12 bases lay in between.

The chain employs TRBV27 and TRBJ2-4, with D tentatively TRBD1 or TRBD2 (5 bases each). The CDR3 sequence is 15 residues long. Trimming left V 3 bases short and J 0 bases short, with 9 bases between. The V gene's germline CDR1 is MNHEY and CDR2 SMNVEV (reference sequence). Here the CDR3 reads CASSFGALAKNIQYF. The DNA for the CDR3 is TGTGCCAGCAGTTTCGGGGCTTTAGCCAAAAACATTCAGTACTTC.

CDR3 in DNA: TGTGCCAGCAGCCAACTGGTTTGGGCGCAGTATTTT. Translating gives CASSQLVWAQYF. The gene calls are TRBV14 and TRBJ2-3; the D is unclear. V was shortened by 2 bases and J by 10 bases, with 10 bases between the two germline ends. Germline CDR1 SGHDN, CDR2 FVKESK. This CDR3 contains 12 residues.